This T cell receptor beta chain was identified during a study of T cells in Graves' hyperthyroidism and ophthalmopathy. Study-wide points: Most clonotypes expanded in thyroid above 0.001 were likewise present in blood.

This clonotype came up a few times. What it recognizes is unknown. TCR beta CDR3 region amplification was performed from RNA transcripts. The HTBI set primed first-round TCR CDR3 RT-PCR. TCRdb processed the multiplex PCR reads anew with MiXCR; each CDR3 protein has one entry. The table has about 700,000 distinct CDR3 sequences, approximately 15% seen once. Deletions cut 4 bases from V and 1 base from J, with 8 bases between. The CDR3 spans 12 residues. Germline V gene sequence: CDR1 SQVTM, CDR2 ANQGSEA. The source material was blood. The receptor was isolated from a woman between 18 and 30 years old with Graves' hyperthyroidism. This chain connects TRBV29-1 to TRBJ2-7; D is unresolved. CDR3 in amino acids: CSVVLHSYEQYF. CDR3 sequence (DNA): TGCAGCGTTGTCCTGCATTCCTACGAGCAGTACTTC.